This TCR beta chain comes out of a study of CD8+CD57+ T cells in acquired aplastic anemia (dated by TCRdb to the late 2010s). Background on the whole study: Extracted DNA from sorted CD4+ and CD8+ cells averaged 3.2 ug, ranging from roughly 0.19 to 27.4 ug. An average of approximately 10 million reads for CD4+ cells and around 11 million reads for CD8+ cells was obtained from healthy donor samples.

The CDR3 has 18 amino acids, counting the end cysteine and phenylalanine. Left in the record is the CDR3 DNA by itself, 54 bases read in frame from the first base. Via the germline V gene, CDR1 is MNHNS and CDR2 SASEGT. Overall results and qualifications from the work: Patients and healthy controls showed no significant difference in CD8+ Simpson's diversity (P=0.060). Twenty-nine CD8+ CDR3 sequences were found in both patients and controls but appeared to be highly expressed in patients and within the immunodominant clones of the patients.

As to this clonotype: It lacks a known antigen. Compared with germline, one end of the junction differs, possibly owing to a read error.

Genomic DNA was used as template for profiling of TCR beta VDJ combinations and CDR3 sequences. An Illumina HiSeq 2000 was the platform used for TCR repertoire sequencing. In the source study's methods: Repertoires were assessed using TRBV/TRBJ rearrangement plots, CDR3 size and DJ length profiles, and Simpson's diversity index. Whichever DNA sequence was most abundant in the deep sequencing data was defined as the immunodominant clone. CDR3 amino acid sequences were checked for sharing across subjects and were also compared against the VDJdb database and published repertoires. TCRdb reprocessed the public reads (quality trimming at Q25 with fastp, clone calling with MiXCR) and kept in-frame beta chains. Here each entry gathers all rows of one CDR3 protein and keeps the most common genes and DNA. TCRdb's processing, not the authors', yielded these V and J calls. The sample table lists 90,000 to 120,000 distinct CDR3 sequences, approximately 48% of them with a count of one. The ten largest clones capture approximately 32% of the sample.

TCR repertoires of sorted CD4+ and CD8+ blood T cells from severe aplastic anemia patients and healthy subjects were deep-sequenced in the study. Ficoll-Paque density gradient centrifugation was used to isolate peripheral blood mononuclear cells. Before DNA extraction, CD4+ and CD8+ T cells were sorted with FACS or magnetic beads. The source is a human donor in good health, serving as a control. The sequenced sample was sorted CD4+, CD8+, or CD8+CD57+ T cells (not recorded which) from PBMCs. The sequence is built from TRBV6-1 and TRBJ2-6; the D gene is perhaps TRBD1 or TRBD2, each of them matching over 6 bases. The CDR3 protein sequence reads: CATSESQGLRSGANVLTF. The nucleotides read TGTGCCACCAGTGAATCACAGGGACTCCGCTCTGGGGCCAACGTCCTGACTTTC.